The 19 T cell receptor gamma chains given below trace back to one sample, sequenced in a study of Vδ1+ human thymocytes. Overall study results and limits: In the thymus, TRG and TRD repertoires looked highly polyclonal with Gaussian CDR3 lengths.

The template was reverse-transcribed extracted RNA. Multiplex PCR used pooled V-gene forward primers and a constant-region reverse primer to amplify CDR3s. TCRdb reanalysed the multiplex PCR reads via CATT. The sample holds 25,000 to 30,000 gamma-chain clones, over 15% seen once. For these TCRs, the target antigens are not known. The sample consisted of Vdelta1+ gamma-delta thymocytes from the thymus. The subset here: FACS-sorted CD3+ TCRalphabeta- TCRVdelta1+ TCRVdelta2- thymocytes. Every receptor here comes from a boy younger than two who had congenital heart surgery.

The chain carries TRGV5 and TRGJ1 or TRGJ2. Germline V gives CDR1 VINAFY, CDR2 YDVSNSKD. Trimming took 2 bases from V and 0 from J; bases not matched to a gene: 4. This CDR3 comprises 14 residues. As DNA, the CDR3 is TGTGCCACCTGGGACAAATTGAATTATTATAAGAAACTCTTT. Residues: CATWDKLNYYKKLF.

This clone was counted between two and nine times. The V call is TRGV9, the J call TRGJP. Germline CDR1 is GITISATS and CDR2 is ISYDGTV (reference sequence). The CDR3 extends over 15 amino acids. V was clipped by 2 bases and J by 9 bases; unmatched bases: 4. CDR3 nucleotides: TGTGCCTTGTGGGAGGGAGCGTTGGGCAAAAAAATCAAGGTATTT. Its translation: CALWEGALGKKIKVF.

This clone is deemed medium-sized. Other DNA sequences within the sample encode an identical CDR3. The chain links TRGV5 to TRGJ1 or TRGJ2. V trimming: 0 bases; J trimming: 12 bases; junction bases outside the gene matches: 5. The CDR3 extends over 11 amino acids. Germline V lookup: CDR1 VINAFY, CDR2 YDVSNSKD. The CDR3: CATWDRRGKLF. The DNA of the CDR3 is TGTGCCACCTGGGACAGGCGGGGGAAACTCTTT.

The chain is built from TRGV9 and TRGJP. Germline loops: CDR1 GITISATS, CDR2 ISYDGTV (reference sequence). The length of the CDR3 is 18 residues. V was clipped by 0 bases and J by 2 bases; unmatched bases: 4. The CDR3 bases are TGTGCCTTGTGGGAGGTGCGAAGGCAAGAGTTGGGCAAAAAAATCAAGGTATTT. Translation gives CALWEVRRQELGKKIKVF.

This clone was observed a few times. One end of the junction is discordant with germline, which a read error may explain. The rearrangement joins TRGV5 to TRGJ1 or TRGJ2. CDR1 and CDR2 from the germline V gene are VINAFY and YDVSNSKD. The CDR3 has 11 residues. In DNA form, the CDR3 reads TGTACCACCTGGGACGGTGCCAAGAAACTCTTT. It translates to CTTWDGAKKLF.

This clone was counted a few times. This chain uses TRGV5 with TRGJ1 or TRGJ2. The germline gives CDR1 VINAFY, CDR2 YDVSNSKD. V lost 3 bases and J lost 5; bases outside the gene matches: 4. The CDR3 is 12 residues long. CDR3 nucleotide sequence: TGTGCCACCTGGGACTCGGATTATAAGAAACTCTTT. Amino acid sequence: CATWDSDYKKLF.

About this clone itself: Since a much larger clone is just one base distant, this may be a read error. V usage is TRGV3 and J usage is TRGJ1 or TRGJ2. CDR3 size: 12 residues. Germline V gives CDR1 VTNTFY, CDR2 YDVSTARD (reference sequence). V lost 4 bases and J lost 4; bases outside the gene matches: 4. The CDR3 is CATWERYYKKLF. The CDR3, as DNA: TGTGCCACCTGGGAGAGGTATTATAAGAAACTCTTT.

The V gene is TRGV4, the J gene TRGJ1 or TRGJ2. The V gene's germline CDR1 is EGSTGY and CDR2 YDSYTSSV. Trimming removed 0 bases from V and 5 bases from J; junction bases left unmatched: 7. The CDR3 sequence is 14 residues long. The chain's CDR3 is CATWDGGIHYKKLF. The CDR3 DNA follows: TGTGCCACCTGGGATGGGGGGATCCATTATAAGAAACTCTTT.

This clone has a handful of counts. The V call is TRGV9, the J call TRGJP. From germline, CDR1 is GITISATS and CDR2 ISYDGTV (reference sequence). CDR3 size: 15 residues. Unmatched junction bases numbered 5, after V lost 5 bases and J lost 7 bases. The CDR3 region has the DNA TGTGCCTTGTGGGTAGGGGAGTTGGGCAAAAAAATCAAGGTATTT. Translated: CALWVGELGKKIKVF.

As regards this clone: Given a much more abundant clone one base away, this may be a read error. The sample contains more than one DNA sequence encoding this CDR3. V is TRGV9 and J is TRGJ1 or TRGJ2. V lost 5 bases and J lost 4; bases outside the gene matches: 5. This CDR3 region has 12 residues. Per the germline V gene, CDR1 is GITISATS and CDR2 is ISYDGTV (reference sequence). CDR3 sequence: CALWAGYYKKLF. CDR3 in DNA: TGTGCCTTGTGGGCGGGGTATTATAAGAAACTCTTT.

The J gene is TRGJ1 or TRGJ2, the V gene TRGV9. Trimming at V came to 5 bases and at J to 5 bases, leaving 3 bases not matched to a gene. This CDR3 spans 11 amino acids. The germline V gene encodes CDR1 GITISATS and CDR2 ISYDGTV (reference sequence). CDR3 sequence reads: CALWGHYKKLF. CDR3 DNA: TGTGCCTTGTGGGGCCATTATAAGAAACTCTTT.

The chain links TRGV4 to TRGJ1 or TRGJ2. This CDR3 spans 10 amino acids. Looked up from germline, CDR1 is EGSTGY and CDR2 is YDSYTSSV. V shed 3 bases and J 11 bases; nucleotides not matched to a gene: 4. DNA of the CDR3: TGTGCCACCTGGGATTCGGAGAAACTCTTT. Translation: CATWDSEKLF.

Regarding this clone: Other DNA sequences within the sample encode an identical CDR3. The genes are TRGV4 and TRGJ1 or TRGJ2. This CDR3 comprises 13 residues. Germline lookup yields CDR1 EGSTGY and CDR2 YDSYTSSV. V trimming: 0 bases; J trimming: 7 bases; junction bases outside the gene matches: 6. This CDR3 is CATWDGQGYKKLF. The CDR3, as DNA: TGTGCCACCTGGGATGGGCAGGGATATAAGAAACTCTTT.

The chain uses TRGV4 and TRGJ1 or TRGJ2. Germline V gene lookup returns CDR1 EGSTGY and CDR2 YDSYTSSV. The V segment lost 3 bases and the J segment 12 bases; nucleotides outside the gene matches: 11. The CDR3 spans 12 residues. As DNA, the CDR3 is TGTGCCACCTGGGATTGCTTGGGAGGGAAACTCTTT. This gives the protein CATWDCLGGKLF.

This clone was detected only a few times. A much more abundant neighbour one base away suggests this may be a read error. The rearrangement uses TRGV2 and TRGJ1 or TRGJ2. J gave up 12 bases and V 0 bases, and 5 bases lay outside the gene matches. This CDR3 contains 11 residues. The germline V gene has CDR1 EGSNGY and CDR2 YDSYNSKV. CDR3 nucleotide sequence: TGTGCCACCTGGGACGGGCCTACGAAACTCTTT. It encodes CATWDGPTKLF.

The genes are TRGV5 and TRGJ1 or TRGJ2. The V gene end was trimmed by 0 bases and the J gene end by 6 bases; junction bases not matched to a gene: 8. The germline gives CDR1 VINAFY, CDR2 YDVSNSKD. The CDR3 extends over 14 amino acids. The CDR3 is CATWDRQRSYKKLF. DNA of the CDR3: TGTGCCACCTGGGACAGGCAAAGGTCTTATAAGAAACTCTTT.

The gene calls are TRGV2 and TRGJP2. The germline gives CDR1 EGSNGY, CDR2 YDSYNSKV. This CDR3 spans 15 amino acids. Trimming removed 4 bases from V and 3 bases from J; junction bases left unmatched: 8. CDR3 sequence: CATWDKGGSDWIKTF. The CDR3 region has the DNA TGTGCCACCTGGGATAAGGGGGGTAGTGATTGGATCAAGACGTTT.

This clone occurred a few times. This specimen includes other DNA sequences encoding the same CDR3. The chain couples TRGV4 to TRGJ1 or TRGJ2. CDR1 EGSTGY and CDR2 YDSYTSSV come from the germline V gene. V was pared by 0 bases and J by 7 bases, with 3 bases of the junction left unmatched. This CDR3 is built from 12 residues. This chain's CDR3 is CATWDGGYKKLF. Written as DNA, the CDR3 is TGTGCCACCTGGGATGGGGGATATAAGAAACTCTTT.

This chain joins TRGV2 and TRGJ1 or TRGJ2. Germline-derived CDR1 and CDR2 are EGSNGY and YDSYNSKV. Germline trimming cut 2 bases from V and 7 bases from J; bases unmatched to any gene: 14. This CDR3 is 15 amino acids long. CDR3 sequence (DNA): TGTGCCACCTGGGACGCCCGGGTAAGATTCTATAAGAAACTCTTT. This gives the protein CATWDARVRFYKKLF.